This T cell receptor beta chain is drawn from a study of T cell changes during pregnancy in multiple sclerosis (dated by TCRdb to between 2017 and 2020). Background on the whole study: The study looked at changes in the T cell repertoire across pregnancy in women with multiple sclerosis.

CDR1 LNHDA and CDR2 SQIVND are derived from the germline V gene (reference sequence). From cysteine to phenylalanine, the CDR3 is 15 amino acids long. The retained sequence is limited to the CDR3, 45 bases, with the frame set at the first base. V ends up 5 bases short and J 4 bases short, with an unmatched junction base count of 4. Library creation used the immunoSEQ multiplex PCR assay. The table was pulled from immuneACCESS by TCRdb, which kept in-frame rearrangements only. Such tables lose some clones; where checked, under half of the loss comes from unresolved V genes, and the rest has no known cause. The sample table shows tens of thousands of clones, and 91% are seen once. Around 1.8% of the sample comes from the top ten. In the case of this clone: It lacks a known antigen. Per-base quality was not reported, and no clone a single base away is much larger than it.

The chain joins TRBV19 to TRBJ2-1; TRBD2 aligns with 11 central bases. This receptor was obtained from a female donor in good health, enrolled as a control in a pregnancy study. Specimen: CD4+ T cells from peripheral blood mononuclear cells, collected after pregnancy. The DNA sequence follows: TGTGCCAGTAGTCTTACTAGCGGGGGTTACAATGAGCAGTTCTTC. The encoded protein is CASSLTSGGYNEQFF. The entire variable domain, with the stretches around the CDR3 drawn from the reference TRBV19 and TRBJ2-1 proteins, is DGGITQSPKYLFRKEGQNVTLSCEQNLNHDAMYWYRQDPGQGLRLIYYSQIVNDFQKGDIAEGYSVSREKKESFPLTVTSAQKNPTAFYLCASSLTSGGYNEQFFGPGTRLTVL.